Presented here are 28 T cell receptor beta chains from one specimen sequenced in a study of cytomegalovirus exposure and HLA in healthy donors. PCR employed 60 Vbeta and 13 Jbeta primers. The protocol was immunoSEQ multiplex PCR, while the TCRdb copy is restricted to in-frame clones and leaves out a portion. There are approximately 150,000 clones in the sample; roughly 80% occur only once, and more than 1.5% lies in the top ten. Sequencing input: PBMCs. The receptors were sampled from a human donor in good health.

This rearrangement joins TRBV4-2 to TRBJ2-3; 7 bases are shared with TRBD2. V trimming: 0 bases; J trimming: 1 base; junction bases outside the gene matches: 4. This CDR3 comprises 16 residues. The germline CDR1 and CDR2 sequences are LGHNA and YNFKEQ. CDR3 protein: CASSQDPAGGTDTQYF. CDR3 nucleotides: TGTGCCAGCAGCCAAGACCCTGCGGGGGGCACAGATACGCAGTATTTT.

The chain is built from TRBV14 and TRBJ2-7, with a possible D match to TRBD2 (5 bases). Trimming took 4 bases from V and 0 from J, leaving 16 bases between them. The CDR3 is made up of 16 amino acids. Per germline, CDR1 SGHDN and CDR2 FVKESK. The CDR3 nucleotides are TGTGCCAGCAGCCGCCTTGGGAGCGTCGCCTCCTACGAGCAGTACTTC. This codes for CASSRLGSVASYEQYF. Based on the CDR3 plus reference TRBV14 and TRBJ2-7, the full variable domain is EAGVTQFPSHSVIEKGQTVTLRCDPISGHDNLYWYRRVMGKEIKFLLHFVKESKQDESGMPNNRFLAERTGGTYSTLKVQPAELEDSGVYFCASSRLGSVASYEQYFGPGTRLTVT.

The chain uses TRBV7-2 and TRBJ2-2; 9 bases are shared with TRBD2. V shed 5 bases, J shed 2 bases, and the junction held 15 bases outside the gene matches. In germline, CDR1 is SGHTA, CDR2 FQGNSA. The CDR3 covers 19 residues. The CDR3 DNA sequence: TGTGCCAGCAGCCTCCCAACGATGGGGCGGGGGGGAAACACCGGGGAGCTGTTTTTT. Its protein product is CASSLPTMGRGGNTGELFF.

This chain joins TRBV18 and TRBJ2-2; maybe TRBD2 (6 bases). Deletions cut 1 base from V and 7 bases from J, with 10 bases between. Germline CDR1 KGHSH, CDR2 LQKENI. CDR3 length equals 14 residues. As DNA, the CDR3 is TGTGCCAGCTCACCACTTCGCGGGGTCGGGGAGCTGTTTTTT. This gives the protein CASSPLRGVGELFF.

The J gene is TRBJ2-7, the V gene TRBV2; D possibly corresponds to TRBD1 (6 bases). Trimming took off 6 bases at V and 3 bases at J, with 18 bases between the two ends. This CDR3 has 15 residues. Looked up from germline, CDR1 is SNHLY and CDR2 is FYNNEI. As DNA, the CDR3 is TGTGCCAGCAGCAGCACGGACAGCTTATTCTACGAGCAGTACTTC. Protein: CASSSTDSLFYEQYF.

The chain joins TRBV7-8 to TRBJ1-2; no clear D gene. The V gene lost 4 bases and the J gene lost 4 bases, with 10 bases spanning the gap. The CDR3 is made up of 13 amino acids. CDR1 and CDR2 (germline): SGHVS, FQNEAQ. Here the CDR3 reads CASSSSRGYGYTF. The CDR3 coding sequence is TGTGCCAGCAGCTCAAGCCGAGGCTATGGCTACACCTTC.

This clone occurred once. This chain joins TRBV11-3 and TRBJ2-1, with TRBD2 matching 8 bases. The CDR3 runs 14 residues. V shed 5 bases, J shed 8 bases, and the junction held 8 bases outside the gene matches. Germline-derived CDR1 and CDR2 are SGHNT and YENEEA. CDR3 in amino acids: CASSKTGGPYEQFF. The DNA for the CDR3 is TGTGCCAGCAGCAAAACGGGGGGGCCATATGAGCAGTTCTTC.

This sequence joins TRBV10-3 and TRBJ1-1; the D is unclear. CDR1 ENHRY and CDR2 SYGVKD come from the germline V gene. This CDR3 region has 15 residues. Trimming removed 0 bases from V and 0 bases from J, with 8 bases in between. The CDR3 sequence: CAISESRRLNTEAFF. CDR3 DNA: TGTGCCATCAGTGAGTCTCGCAGATTGAACACTGAAGCTTTCTTT.

This chain connects TRBV9 to TRBJ2-7; D might be TRBD2 (6 bases). The germline gives CDR1 SGDLS, CDR2 YYNGEE. CDR3 length equals 13 residues. Trimming pared 7 bases from V and 3 bases from J, leaving 14 bases between. CDR3 residues: CASGSGVYYEQYF. The CDR3 bases are TGTGCCAGCGGATCGGGGGTCTACTACGAGCAGTACTTC.

V and J are TRBV2 and TRBJ2-3, with D possibly matching TRBD2 (5 bases). From germline, CDR1 is SNHLY and CDR2 FYNNEI. The CDR3 spans 12 residues. V was cut by 6 bases and J by 2 bases, with 6 bases left in between. The CDR3 protein is CASRRDTDTQYF. DNA of the CDR3: TGTGCCAGCAGGAGGGACACAGATACGCAGTATTTT.

The V call is TRBV7-9, the J call TRBJ2-1, with a tentative D call TRBD1 (6 bases). This CDR3 spans 17 amino acids. CDR1 is SEHNR, CDR2 FQNEAQ, per germline (reference sequence). The V end was cut by 6 bases, the J end by 1 base, with 19 bases between. The CDR3 DNA reads TGTGCCAGCAGTTCCAAGGGGGTAGGGGCTTCCTACAATGAGCAGTTCTTC. This sequence encodes CASSSKGVGASYNEQFF.

Notes on this clone: The germline gene is not matched at one end of the junction; a read error may be the cause. The rearrangement links TRBV7-2 to TRBJ2-3, with D maybe TRBD1 (6 bases). CDR3 length: 12 amino acids. Germline lookup yields CDR1 SGHTA and CDR2 FQGNSA. CDR3 nucleotides: TGTGCCAGCAGCTCCCGGACAGCCTCTCCTCGTTTT. It translates to CASSSRTASPRF. The variable domain in full, completed from reference TRBV7-2 and TRBJ2-3, reads GAGVSQSPSNKVTEKGKDVELRCDPISGHTALYWYRQSLGQGLEFLIYFQGNSAPDKSGLPSDRFSAERTGGSVSTLTIQRTQQEDSAVYLCASSSRTASPRFGPGTRLTVL.

The chain has TRBV5-6 and TRBJ1-6, with 7 positions matching TRBD1. V lost 5 bases to trimming and J lost 12 bases; unmatched junction nucleotides: 8. The CDR3 is 13 amino acids. Germline V gene sequence: CDR1 SGHDT, CDR2 YYEEEE. The DNA for the CDR3 is TGTGCCAGCAGTTACAGGGGACGGGGACCCCTCCACTTT. It codes for CASSYRGRGPLHF.

In this sample, this clone turned up a few times. The V and J genes are TRBV25-1 and TRBJ1-1; D ambiguous. This CDR3 spans 13 amino acids. The germline CDR1 and CDR2 sequences are MGHDK and SYGVNS. V was pared by 7 bases and J by 1 base, with 10 bases between. Here the CDR3 reads CASIRGENTEAFF. CDR3 sequence (DNA): TGTGCCAGCATTCGCGGAGAGAACACTGAAGCTTTCTTT.

V is TRBV9 and J is TRBJ1-5; TRBD1 matches 9 bases. The CDR3 loop spans 15 amino acids. Germline CDR1 SGDLS, CDR2 YYNGEE. The V and J ends lost 4 bases and 4 bases, in that order; junction bases with no gene match: 6. In DNA form, the CDR3 reads TGTGCCAGCAGCCGGGGACAGGGCTTAAATCAGCCCCAGCATTTT. Translation gives CASSRGQGLNQPQHF.

This clone has a single count. This chain uses TRBV18 with TRBJ1-4; unclear D gene. Trimming left V 6 bases short and J 6 bases short, with 14 bases between. The CDR3 runs 14 residues. Per germline, CDR1 KGHSH and CDR2 LQKENI. The CDR3 region has the DNA TGTGCCAGCTCCCCGGGAATCGGGGATGAAAAACTGTTTTTT. Residues: CASSPGIGDEKLFF.

The chain employs TRBV9 and TRBJ2-3; tentatively, D is TRBD1 (6 bases). V was clipped by 6 bases and J by 0 bases, with 14 bases between them. This CDR3 spans 15 amino acids. From germline, CDR1 is SGDLS and CDR2 YYNGEE. The CDR3 reads CASTYGTGSTDTQYF. In nucleotides, the CDR3 is TGTGCCAGCACATACGGTACAGGGAGCACAGATACGCAGTATTTT.

This clone occurred a few times. This chain uses TRBV5-1 with TRBJ2-3, with TRBD1 identical over 9 bases. The J segment lost 5 bases and the V segment lost 5 bases, leaving 9 bases of the junction unmatched. CDR1 is SGHRS and CDR2 is YFSETQ in the germline V gene. The CDR3 is made up of 15 amino acids. CDR3 in DNA: TGCGCCAGCAGGCTACAGGGGGCGGGTGGAGATACGCAGTATTTT. Protein product: CASRLQGAGGDTQYF.

The rearrangement uses TRBV7-9 and TRBJ2-7; 9 nucleotides agree with TRBD2. The J segment lost 2 bases and the V segment lost 1 base, leaving 9 bases of the junction unmatched. This CDR3 contains 17 residues. Germline V gene data show CDR1 as SEHNR and CDR2 as FQNEAQ (reference sequence). CDR3 loop: CASSLGAAGGVPYEQYF. The CDR3 DNA follows: TGTGCCAGCAGCTTAGGCGCTGCGGGGGGGGTTCCCTACGAGCAGTACTTC. Filled out from reference TRBV7-9 and TRBJ2-7, the complete variable domain reads DTGVSQNPRHKITKRGQNVTFRCDPISEHNRLYWYRQTLGQGPEFLTYFQNEAQLEKSRLLSDRFSAERPKGSFSTLEIQRTEQGDSAMYLCASSLGAAGGVPYEQYFGPGTRLTVT.

In DNA, the CDR3 is TGTGCCAGCAGCCCAAGCGGAACAGACTTAATCTATGGCTACACCTTC. This codes for CASSPSGTDLIYGYTF. The chain links TRBV4-2 to TRBJ1-2; D unclear. CDR1 is LGHNA, CDR2 YNFKEQ, per germline. This CDR3 region has 16 residues. V lost 4 bases to trimming and J lost 4 bases, with 19 bases between them.

The V gene is TRBV9, the J gene TRBJ2-3, with 11 positions matching TRBD2. The ends lost 3 bases at V and 0 bases at J; junction bases unmatched: 9. CDR1 and CDR2 from the germline V gene are SGDLS and YYNGEE. The CDR3 length is 18 residues. DNA for the CDR3: TGTGCCAGCAGCGCCCCACTAGCGGGGGTTTCTAGCACAGATACGCAGTATTTT. Amino acids: CASSAPLAGVSSTDTQYF.

A few counts support this clone. This chain joins TRBV5-1 and TRBJ1-2; no clear D. Trimming removed 2 bases at V and 3 bases at J, with 5 bases between. The CDR3 consists of 12 residues. Germline CDR1 reads SGHRS; CDR2 reads YFSETQ. The CDR3 here is CASSFSDYGYTF. CDR3 DNA: TGCGCCAGCAGCTTCTCAGACTATGGCTACACCTTC.

The CDR3, as DNA: TGTGCCAGCAGTGAAGCGCTCAGGGAATTCTCCTACGAGCAGTACTTC. The encoded protein is CASSEALREFSYEQYF. This sequence joins TRBV2 and TRBJ2-7; a weak D match, TRBD1 (5 bases). The CDR3 contains 16 residues. The ends were cut back, 0 bases at V and 0 bases at J, with 12 bases in the middle. CDR1 SNHLY and CDR2 FYNNEI come from the germline V gene.

The genes are TRBV7-2 and TRBJ2-3, with 12 bases matching TRBD2. Unmatched junction bases numbered 3, after V lost 2 bases and J lost 3 bases. The CDR3 has 16 residues. Germline CDR1 is SGHTA and CDR2 is FQGNSA. This CDR3 reads CASSLTTSGGTDTQYF. The CDR3 nucleotides are TGTGCCAGCAGCTTAACGACTAGCGGGGGTACAGATACGCAGTATTTT.

The chain has TRBV10-3 and TRBJ1-2; no reliable D call. Germline V gene sequence: CDR1 ENHRY, CDR2 SYGVKD. The CDR3 contains 15 residues. The V end was cut by 3 bases, the J end by 7 bases, with 18 bases between. The CDR3 DNA follows: TGTGCCATCAGTGATCCTTCGGGTCGAAAGCCTGGCTACACCTTC. Protein sequence: CAISDPSGRKPGYTF.

The rearrangement uses TRBV12-5 and TRBJ2-1; D ambiguous. V lost 0 bases and J 9 bases, leaving 6 bases between the germline ends. CDR1 is LGHNT, CDR2 FRNRAP, per germline. CDR3 length: 12 residues. The CDR3: CASGLVGSEQFF. Here the CDR3 DNA reads TGTGCTAGTGGTTTGGTGGGCAGTGAGCAGTTCTTC.

The chain has TRBV7-9 and TRBJ2-7; D is ambiguous. The CDR3 has 16 residues. Germline CDR1 SEHNR, CDR2 FQNEAQ (reference sequence). V lost 0 bases, J lost 0 bases, and 12 bases lay in between. The CDR3 loop is CASSLAGGPSSYEQYF. For the CDR3, the DNA is TGTGCCAGCAGCTTAGCTGGCGGCCCGAGCTCCTACGAGCAGTACTTC.

This sequence joins TRBV5-1 and TRBJ1-4, with a possible D match to TRBD1 (5 bases). Trimming took off 0 bases at V and 8 bases at J, with 14 bases between the two ends. Germline V gene data show CDR1 as SGHRS and CDR2 as YFSETQ. The CDR3 length is 15 residues. The CDR3 reads CASSLEWQGGEKLFF. CDR3 coding DNA: TGCGCCAGCAGCTTGGAGTGGCAGGGAGGGGAAAAACTGTTTTTT. Full variable domain (missing parts from reference TRBV5-1 and TRBJ1-4): KAGVTQTPRYLIKTRGQQVTLSCSPISGHRSVSWYQQTPGQGLQFLFEYFSETQRNKGNFPGRFSGRQFSNSRSEMNVSTLELGDSALYLCASSLEWQGGEKLFFGSGTQLSVL.